This T cell receptor (beta chain) emerged from a study of siplizumab effects on memory and regulatory T cells. Study-wide points: Unstimulated naive T cells seemed to show more diversity than memory cells did, and they also seemed to be among the major contributors to the alloresponse.

Some clones are missing from TCRdb's copy, which holds only in-frame ones; the method was immunoSEQ multiplex PCR. The sample gives some 96,000 clones, around 92% of which show up once; 0.15% is in the top ten. J gave up 3 bases and V 6 bases, and 6 bases lay outside the gene matches. The CDR3 consists of 15 residues. Germline V CDR1 and CDR2: MDHEN, SYDVKM. This clone was detected only once. Its antigen remains unidentified. The sample consisted of CD4+ T cells sorted from blood. The clonotype was recovered from a human donor in good health. This chain links TRBV28 with TRBJ2-5; 11 bases are shared with TRBD2. The CDR3 bases are TGTGCCAGCAGCCTACGACTAGCGGGGAAAGAGACCCAGTACTTC. Protein product: CASSLRLAGKETQYF.